A selection of T cell receptor beta chains follows, all from one sample in a study of OX40 agonist ivuxolimab in advanced cancers. The protocol was immunoSEQ multiplex PCR, while the TCRdb copy is restricted to in-frame clones and leaves out a portion. The data show 35,000 to 40,000 clones, about 88% seen once. The source material was CD4+ or CD8+ T cells sorted from blood, sampled in a trial of the OX40 agonist ivuxolimab. The source is an adult with an advanced solid tumor such as melanoma, head and neck, liver or kidney cancer. Each CDR3 is given with its conserved first and last residue. The D gene is left open where the match is weak. Expanded clones get a size class; other rows say once, few or many, or leave the size out.

TRBJ1-1 | TRBV6-6 | NA | NA | CASSYPGLRGEAFF | TGTGCCAGCAGTTACCCCGGCCTGAGGGGTGAAGCTTTCTTT
TRBJ2-7 | TRBV29-1 | TRBD1 | NA | CSARGQGSEQYF | TGCAGCGCCCGAGGACAGGGAAGCGAGCAGTACTTC
TRBJ1-2 | TRBV5-8 | NA | once | CASSQDQTGAYGYTF | TGTGCCAGCAGCCAAGATCAGACCGGGGCCTATGGCTACACCTTC
TRBJ2-5 | TRBV7-8 | TRBD1 | NA | CASSLLGQAEETQYF | TGTGCCAGCAGCTTATTGGGACAGGCGGAAGAGACCCAGTACTTC
TRBJ2-3 | TRBV6-5 | NA | NA | CASAIADTQYF | TGTGCCAGCGCCATAGCAGATACGCAGTATTTT
TRBJ2-2 | TRBV12-5 | TRBD1 | NA | CASGLTRTGTVNTGELFF | TGTGCTAGTGGTTTGACCCGGACAGGGACGGTAAACACCGGGGAGCTGTTTTTT
TRBJ1-2 | TRBV11-2 | NA | NA | CASSGSGTSRTYGYTF | TGTGCCAGCAGCGGTTCGGGAACAAGCAGAACCTATGGCTACACCTTC
TRBJ2-4 | TRBV11-3 | NA | NA | CASSSEQGAKNIQYF | TGTGCCAGCAGCTCAGAACAGGGAGCCAAAAACATTCAGTACTTC
TRBJ1-1 | TRBV19 | NA | NA | CASSMGREVNTEAFF | TGTGCCAGTAGTATGGGCAGGGAAGTGAACACTGAAGCTTTCTTT
TRBJ2-5 | TRBV5-1 | TRBD2 | NA | CASRASGSGETQYF | TGCGCCAGCAGGGCTAGCGGGAGCGGAGAGACCCAGTACTTC
TRBJ2-7 | TRBV6-6 | NA | NA | CASSYSLDEQYF | TGTGCCAGCAGTTACTCTCTTGACGAGCAGTACTTC
TRBJ2-3 | TRBV7-6 | NA | NA | CASSPEGGDYHTDTQYF | TGTGCCAGCAGCCCCGAGGGGGGGGACTACCACACAGATACGCAGTATTTT
TRBJ1-1 | TRBV30 | NA | NA | CAWSVGTAEAFF | TGTGCCTGGAGTGTGGGGACGGCTGAAGCTTTCTTT
TRBJ1-2 | TRBV5-5 | NA | NA | CASSWGFYGYTF | TGTGCCAGCAGCTGGGGTTTCTATGGCTACACCTTC
TRBJ2-3 | TRBV7-9 | NA | NA | CASSLEGGTTDTQYF | TGTGCCAGCAGCTTAGAAGGGGGGACCACAGATACGCAGTATTTT
TRBJ2-5 | TRBV19 | TRBD1 | once | CASSVPYSGTGVQETQYF | TGTGCCAGTAGTGTCCCTTACTCCGGGACAGGCGTCCAAGAGACCCAGTACTTC
TRBJ1-3 | TRBV4-2 | NA | NA | CASSPHPFDSGNTIYF | TGTGCCAGCAGCCCACACCCGTTTGACTCTGGAAACACCATATATTTT
TRBJ2-7 | TRBV2 | TRBD2 | NA | CASREGTSGSHEQYF | TGTGCCAGCAGGGAAGGGACTAGCGGGAGCCACGAGCAGTACTTC
TRBJ2-1 | TRBV6-1 | TRBD2 | once | CASSYSGVYNEQFF | TGTGCCAGCAGCTATAGCGGGGTATACAATGAGCAGTTCTTC
TRBJ2-3 | TRBV25-1 | TRBD1 | NA | CASGTGGPDTQYF | TGTGCCAGCGGGACAGGGGGTCCAGATACGCAGTATTTT
TRBJ2-5 | TRBV5-1 | TRBD2 | NA | CASSFGTSGVETQYF | TGCGCCAGCAGCTTCGGGACTAGCGGGGTAGAGACCCAGTACTTC
TRBJ1-2 | TRBV29-1 | NA | NA | CSVEDRGVYGYTF | TGCAGCGTTGAAGATCGGGGGGTCTATGGCTACACCTTC
TRBJ1-1 | TRBV7-9 | TRBD1 | NA | CASSRGGPNTEAFF | TGTGCCAGCAGCCGAGGGGGCCCCAACACTGAAGCTTTCTTT
TRBJ1-1 | TRBV6-5 | NA | NA | CASSYLMNTEAFF | TGTGCCAGCAGTTATTTGATGAACACTGAAGCTTTCTTT
TRBJ2-5 | TRBV28 | NA | once | CASGSWKETQYF | TGTGCCAGCGGATCTTGGAAAGAGACCCAGTACTTC
TRBJ2-7 | TRBV6-1 | TRBD2 | NA | CASTKRGAGYEQYF | TGTGCCAGCACCAAGCGGGGGGCCGGGTACGAGCAGTACTTC
TRBJ2-3 | TRBV11-2 | NA | NA | CASSLPDTQYF | TGTGCCAGCAGCTTACCAGATACGCAGTATTTT
TRBJ2-1 | TRBV7-2 | NA | NA | CASRRTWGAGHNEQFF | TGTGCCAGCAGGCGGACTTGGGGCGCGGGACACAATGAGCAGTTCTTC
TRBJ2-1 | TRBV28 | NA | NA | CASSFGPLNEQFF | TGTGCCAGCAGTTTCGGGCCGCTCAATGAGCAGTTCTTC
TRBJ2-1 | TRBV29-1 | TRBD2 | few | CSVRTSGLSYNEQFF | TGCAGCGTACGGACTAGCGGCCTCTCCTACAATGAGCAGTTCTTC
TRBJ2-5 | TRBV6-5 | TRBD2 | NA | CASSYSGRASKETQYF | TGTGCCAGCAGTTACAGCGGGAGGGCCTCCAAAGAGACCCAGTACTTC
TRBJ1-5 | TRBV4-1 | NA | NA | CASSQGEGQPQHF | TGCGCCAGCAGCCAAGGGGAGGGTCAGCCCCAGCATTTT
TRBJ2-7 | TRBV14 | NA | NA | CASSSPYEQYF | TGTGCCAGCAGCTCCCCCTACGAGCAGTACTTC
TRBJ2-7 | TRBV5-1 | NA | NA | CASSLGAGTNAYEQYF | TGCGCCAGCAGCTTGGGGGCCGGGACAAACGCCTACGAGCAGTACTTC
TRBJ1-5 | TRBV27 | NA | NA | CASGGLSSNQPQHF | TGTGCCAGCGGAGGTCTATCTTCCAATCAGCCCCAGCATTTT
TRBJ1-1 | TRBV6-1 | NA | NA | CASRVAAHTEAFF | TGTGCCAGCCGAGTGGCGGCTCACACTGAAGCTTTCTTT
TRBJ1-1 | TRBV7-8 | NA | NA | CASSARSLPGFF | TGTGCCAGCAGCGCGCGATCCCTTCCTGGTTTCTTT
TRBJ1-1 | TRBV4-2 | NA | NA | CASGRGNTEAFF | TGTGCCAGCGGGAGGGGGAACACTGAAGCTTTCTTT
TRBJ1-1 | TRBV7-6 | NA | NA | CASRSGENTEAFF | TGTGCCAGCAGATCCGGGGAGAACACTGAAGCTTTCTTT
TRBJ1-1 | TRBV10-1 | TRBD1 | NA | CASRERDSLNTEAFF | TGCGCCAGCAGAGAAAGGGACAGTTTGAACACTGAAGCTTTCTTT
TRBJ2-7 | TRBV9 | NA | NA | CASSVYPMVRRSYEQYF | TGTGCCAGCAGCGTATACCCGATGGTACGCCGCTCCTACGAGCAGTACTTC
TRBJ2-2 | TRBV7-2 | TRBD2 | NA | CASSLTSGSSGELFF | TGTGCCAGCAGCCTGACTAGCGGGAGCTCCGGGGAGCTGTTTTTT